The entry that follows covers one T cell receptor (beta chain) sequence. Its specificity is unknown. This entry is derived from a study of cytomegalovirus exposure and HLA in healthy donors. The PCR ran on 60 Vbeta and 13 Jbeta primers. Sequencing used immunoSEQ multiplex PCR; TCRdb keeps in-frame clones, though not all of them. The sample lists 100,000 or so clones; more than 75% were seen once. The J segment lost 4 bases and the V segment lost 3 bases, leaving 6 bases of the junction unmatched. This CDR3 contains 15 residues. Per the germline V gene, CDR1 is SGHNT and CDR2 is YYREEE (reference sequence). Findings and caveats of the study: Association of a missense DCLRE1C variant with TCR beta V- and J-gene trimming was reported in a later analysis.

This chain uses TRBV5-4 with TRBJ2-1; 8 nucleotides line up with TRBD2. The source material was PBMCs. This sequence originates from a human donor in good health. CDR3 DNA sequence: TGTGCCAGCAGCTCAACTAGCGGTTATTACAATGAGCAGTTCTTC. This codes for CASSSTSGYYNEQFF.